This T cell receptor beta chain was observed in a study of cytomegalovirus exposure and HLA in healthy donors. Study results and limitations: For most TCR beta V segments, an earlier analysis put the productive rate at about 90% or about 30% of the time. In vitro data verified a few CMV-associated chains as specific for CMV antigens.

Comment on this clone: The antigen is unknown.

CDR3 length: 16 amino acids. Germline V lookup: CDR1 MDHEN, CDR2 SYDVKM. V was clipped by 3 bases and J by 5 bases; unmatched bases: 13. The PCR contained 60 Vbeta and 13 Jbeta primers. Here immunoSEQ multiplex PCR was the method, and the copy in TCRdb shows in-frame clones only, minus some. The table has some 41,000 clones, 68% seen once; the top ten hold around 3.9%. This sequence was found in a man aged 35 to 55 in good health and CMV-seronegative. Sequencing input: PBMCs. The chain combines TRBV28 with TRBJ2-7; 7 bases agree with TRBD1. CDR3 residues: CASSFFTRGGRDEQYF. The CDR3 bases are TGTGCCAGCAGTTTTTTCACCCGAGGGGGCCGTGACGAGCAGTACTTC. Full variable domain (missing parts from reference TRBV28 and TRBJ2-7): DVKVTQSSRYLVKRTGEKVFLECVQDMDHENMFWYRQDPGLGLRLIYFSYDVKMKEKGDIPEGYSVSREKKERFSLILESASTNQTSMYLCASSFFTRGGRDEQYFGPGTRLTVT.